These T cell receptor beta chains were read from a single sample in a study of cytomegalovirus exposure and HLA in healthy donors. Libraries were prepared by immunoSEQ multiplex PCR; TCRdb keeps only in-frame clonotypes and omits some of them. Of 89,000 or so clones in the sample, 75% to 85% were seen once. The sequenced sample consisted of PBMCs. The receptors derive from a man between 18 and 29 years old in good health and CMV-seropositive. CDR3s include the opening cysteine and the closing phenylalanine or tryptophan. The D gene is left open where the match is weak. Size is omitted from some rows. Given values are once, few, many or a class for expanded clones.

v_call	d_call	j_call	cdr3_length	clone_size	cdr3_aa	cdr3_nt
TRBV7-9	-	TRBJ1-1	14	-	CASSLGQPGTEAFF	TGTGCCAGCAGCTTAGGACAGCCGGGCACTGAAGCTTTCTTT
TRBV10-2	TRBD2	TRBJ2-5	13	-	CASAGGAGETQYF	TGCGCCAGCGCCGGGGGGGCTGGAGAGACCCAGTACTTC
TRBV9	-	TRBJ2-3	14	once	CASSPGSETDTQYF	TGTGCCAGCAGCCCAGGATCCGAAACAGATACGCAGTATTTT
TRBV19	-	TRBJ1-4	12	-	CASTRGNEKLFF	TGTGCCAGTACCCGAGGGAATGAAAAACTGTTTTTT
TRBV7-2	TRBD2	TRBJ2-2	16	-	CASSPRLAGGLGELFF	TGTGCCAGCAGCCCGAGACTAGCGGGGGGCCTCGGGGAGCTGTTTTTT
TRBV6-1	-	TRBJ1-1	15	-	CASSKTGAMNTEAFF	TGTGCCAGCAGTAAAACAGGAGCTATGAACACTGAAGCTTTCTTT
TRBV7-7	-	TRBJ2-1	13	-	CASSPQGGGEQFF	TGTGCCAGCAGCCCACAGGGGGGGGGTGAGCAGTTCTTC
TRBV6-1	-	TRBJ2-7	11	-	CASSEVGSGYF	TGTGCCAGCAGTGAAGTGGGTTCGGGGTACTTC
TRBV5-1	TRBD1	TRBJ2-7	13	-	CASRGAGGREQYF	TGCGCCAGCAGGGGTGCAGGGGGTCGAGAGCAGTACTTC
TRBV6-1	TRBD1	TRBJ2-5	15	-	CASSRGTGGRETQYF	TGTGCCAGCAGTCGTGGGACAGGGGGCCGGGAGACCCAGTACTTC
TRBV7-6	TRBD2	TRBJ2-3	16	few	CASSLASGGSTDTQYF	TGTGCCAGCAGCTTAGCGAGCGGGGGGAGCACAGATACGCAGTATTTT
TRBV5-4	-	TRBJ1-2	12	-	CASSTPTYGYTF	TGTGCCAGCAGCACCCCTACTTATGGCTACACCTTC
TRBV10-1	-	TRBJ1-1	14	-	CASSESAGYTEAFF	TGCGCCAGCAGTGAGTCGGCTGGCTACACTGAAGCTTTCTTT
TRBV19	-	TRBJ1-1	13	-	CASSIRDGTEAFF	TGTGCCAGTAGTATACGGGATGGAACTGAAGCTTTCTTT
TRBV5-4	TRBD2	TRBJ2-7	15	-	CASSFFSGGAGEQYF	TGTGCCAGCAGCTTCTTCAGCGGGGGGGCCGGCGAGCAGTACTTC
TRBV10-2	TRBD2	TRBJ2-3	15	-	CASSVLSGGTDTQYF	TGCGCCAGCAGTGTCCTTAGCGGGGGCACAGATACGCAGTATTTT
TRBV7-2	-	TRBJ1-1	13	-	CASSLGGVTEAFF	TGTGCCAGCAGCTTAGGGGGGGTCACTGAAGCTTTCTTT
TRBV5-1	-	TRBJ1-2	16	once	CASSLETGLLNYGYTF	TGCGCCAGCAGCTTGGAAACAGGCCTCCTTAACTATGGCTACACCTTC
TRBV7-9	-	TRBJ1-1	16	few	CASSSQGVPTNTEAFF	TGTGCCAGCAGCTCACAGGGTGTTCCTACTAACACTGAAGCTTTCTTT
TRBV2	-	TRBJ2-1	11	-	CASSEPGEQFF	TGTGCCAGCAGTGAACCGGGGGAGCAGTTCTTC
TRBV15	-	TRBJ1-5	16	-	CATSKEQADSNQPQHF	TGTGCCACCAGCAAAGAACAGGCGGATAGCAATCAGCCCCAGCATTTT
TRBV6-1	-	TRBJ2-7	13	few	CASERAEAYEQYF	TGTGCCAGCGAGAGGGCCGAGGCCTACGAGCAGTACTTC
TRBV7-9	TRBD1	TRBJ2-4	17	-	CASSLISGGLAKNIQYF	TGTGCCAGCAGCTTAATTTCAGGGGGTTTAGCCAAAAACATTCAGTACTTC
TRBV25-1	TRBD2	TRBJ2-7	16	few	CASSEGLAGGPREQYF	TGTGCCAGCAGTGAAGGGTTAGCGGGGGGCCCGAGAGAGCAGTACTTC
TRBV4-1	-	TRBJ1-1	14	-	CASSRTGINTEAFF	TGCGCCAGCAGCAGAACAGGGATTAACACTGAAGCTTTCTTT
TRBV7-9	TRBD2	TRBJ2-7	12	few	CASSPGGFEQYF	TGTGCCAGCAGCCCGGGGGGGTTCGAGCAGTACTTC
TRBV11-2	-	TRBJ2-5	15	-	CASSLTHGQKETQYF	TGTGCCAGCAGCTTGACACATGGACAGAAAGAGACCCAGTACTTC
TRBV11-2	-	TRBJ1-1	12	once	CASSEHGTEAFF	TGTGCCAGCAGCGAACACGGGACTGAAGCTTTCTTT
TRBV30	-	TRBJ1-6	17	-	CAWSAGWTVGSWSPLHF	TGTGCCTGGAGTGCGGGATGGACAGTCGGGTCGTGGTCACCCCTCCACTTT
TRBV4-1	-	TRBJ1-5	16	-	CASSQKQALPNQPQHF	TGCGCCAGCAGCCAAAAACAGGCGCTCCCCAATCAGCCCCAGCATTTT
TRBV2	-	TRBJ2-3	13	-	CASSGQGTDTQYF	TGTGCCAGCAGTGGGCAGGGAACAGATACGCAGTATTTT
TRBV5-1	TRBD1	TRBJ1-6	15	-	CASSSTRTGNSPLHF	TGCGCCAGCAGCTCAACCCGGACAGGAAATTCACCCCTCCACTTT
TRBV2	-	TRBJ2-1	15	few	CASRRLERAYNEQFF	TGTGCCAGCAGACGATTGGAGAGGGCTTACAATGAGCAGTTCTTC
TRBV28	-	TRBJ1-3	15	-	CASSSGFSSGNTIYF	TGTGCCAGCAGTTCAGGATTTTCCTCTGGAAACACCATATATTTT
TRBV5-1	TRBD2	TRBJ2-2	17	-	CASSLELAGTYTGELFF	TGCGCCAGCAGCTTGGAACTAGCGGGGACCTACACCGGGGAGCTGTTTTTT
TRBV19	-	TRBJ1-2	12	-	CASSTQAYGYTF	TGTGCCAGTAGTACACAGGCCTATGGCTACACCTTC
TRBV5-1	-	TRBJ2-2	13	-	CASSLVAAGELFF	TGCGCCAGCAGCTTGGTGGCTGCCGGGGAGCTGTTTTTT
TRBV6-1	-	TRBJ2-2	14	-	CASGVLSGGGELFF	TGTGCCAGCGGCGTTTTAAGTGGAGGCGGGGAGCTGTTTTTT
TRBV27	TRBD1	TRBJ2-1	16	once	CASSWGQYDRDNEQFF	TGTGCCAGCAGTTGGGGACAGTATGACAGGGACAATGAGCAGTTCTTC
TRBV30	TRBD1	TRBJ1-6	15	-	CAWDRGQSYNSPLHF	TGTGCCTGGGACAGGGGGCAATCCTATAATTCACCCCTCCACTTT
TRBV6-5	TRBD2	TRBJ2-3	14	-	CASSPSGSTDTQYF	TGTGCCAGCAGCCCTAGCGGGAGCACAGATACGCAGTATTTT
TRBV13	TRBD1	TRBJ2-3	16	-	CASSPQGAAAPDTQYF	TGTGCCAGCAGCCCACAGGGGGCAGCCGCCCCAGATACGCAGTATTTT
TRBV28	-	TRBJ1-4	17	-	CASSSPPYGATNEKLFF	TGTGCCAGCAGTTCACCTCCCTACGGTGCAACTAATGAAAAACTGTTTTTT
TRBV6-4	-	TRBJ1-1	14	-	CASSDGGENTEAFF	TGTGCCAGCAGTGACGGAGGGGAGAACACTGAAGCTTTCTTT
TRBV29-1	TRBD1	TRBJ1-2	15	-	CSVDVGQGGGYGYTF	TGCAGCGTTGACGTCGGACAGGGCGGCGGCTATGGCTACACCTTC
TRBV6-1	TRBD2	TRBJ2-7	13	-	CATGTSGEYEQYF	TGTGCCACTGGGACTAGCGGGGAGTACGAGCAGTACTTC
TRBV10-3	-	TRBJ1-2	13	-	CAISDGGAWGYTF	TGTGCCATCAGTGATGGGGGCGCATGGGGCTACACCTTC
TRBV5-1	TRBD2	TRBJ2-7	14	-	CASSSRVAGYEQYF	TGCGCCAGCAGCTCCCGGGTAGCGGGCTACGAGCAGTACTTC
TRBV29-1	-	TRBJ1-2	15	-	CSVEGRQGTNYGYTF	TGCAGCGTTGAAGGGCGTCAGGGGACTAACTATGGCTACACCTTC
TRBV7-7	-	TRBJ2-5	15	-	CASSTGRQYQETQYF	TGTGCCAGCAGCACAGGCCGACAGTACCAAGAGACCCAGTACTTC